This T cell receptor (beta chain) was recorded in a study of cytomegalovirus exposure and HLA in healthy donors. Broader study findings: A further, later analysis showed that HLA-associated TCR beta chains (compared with equally common others) were more clonally expanded. Judged likely to be a sequencing artifact was a cluster of highly shared sequence variants. Researchers reported that a few CMV-associated chains were confirmed in vitro as CMV antigen-specific. Despite most TCR sequences being rare, some public TCRs occurred in many donors.

A note on this clone: Its specificity is unknown.

CDR3 size: 16 residues. Germline trimming cut 0 bases from V and 7 bases from J; bases unmatched to any gene: 8. Germline V lookup: CDR1 LGHNA, CDR2 YSLEER. Primers for the PCR totalled 60 Vbeta and 13 Jbeta. Profiled with immunoSEQ multiplex PCR; TCRdb holds only in-frame clones, not every one. The table shows some 200,000 clones, with roughly 76% occurring only once. The genes are TRBV4-3 and TRBJ1-2; TRBD1 agrees at 10 bases. The TCR comes from a man in his forties or fifties in good health and CMV-seropositive. Sequenced sample: PBMCs. The CDR3 is CASSQDGRGQGCGYTF. CDR3 coding DNA: TGCGCCAGCAGCCAAGATGGAAGGGGACAGGGGTGTGGCTACACCTTC.